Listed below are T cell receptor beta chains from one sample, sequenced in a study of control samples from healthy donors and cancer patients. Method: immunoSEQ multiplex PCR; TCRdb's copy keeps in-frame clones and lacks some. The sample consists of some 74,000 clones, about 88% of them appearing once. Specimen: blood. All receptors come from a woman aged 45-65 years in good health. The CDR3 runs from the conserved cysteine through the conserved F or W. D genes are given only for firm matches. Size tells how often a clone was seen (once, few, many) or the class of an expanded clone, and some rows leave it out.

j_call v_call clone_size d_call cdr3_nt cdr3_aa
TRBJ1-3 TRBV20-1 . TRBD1 TGCAGTGCTAGTCACAGGGGATATGACACCATATATTTT CSASHRGYDTIYF
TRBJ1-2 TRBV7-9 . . TGTGCCAGCAGCTTAACAGGCGAAAACTATGGCTACACCTTC CASSLTGENYGYTF
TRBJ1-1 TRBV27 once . TGTGCCAGCAGATCGAGTGTAGCTACTGAAGCTTTCTTT CASRSSVATEAFF
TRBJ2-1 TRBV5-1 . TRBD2 TGCGCCAGCAGCTCCGGACTAGCGGGGGACGAGCAGTTCTTC CASSSGLAGDEQFF
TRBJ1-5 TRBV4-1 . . TGCGCCAGCAGCCACGAACGGAGGGAGCCCCAGCATTTT CASSHERREPQHF
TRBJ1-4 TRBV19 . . TGTGCCAGTAGTATTGGAAGGGTTGAAAAACTGTTTTTT CASSIGRVEKLFF
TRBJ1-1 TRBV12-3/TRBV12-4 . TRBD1 TGTGCCAGCAGGACAGGGTCGGACACTGAAGCTTTCTTT CASRTGSDTEAFF
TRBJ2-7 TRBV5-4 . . TGTGCCAGCAGCTCTTCGGGGCCGGGCGGCAACGAGCAGTACTTC CASSSSGPGGNEQYF
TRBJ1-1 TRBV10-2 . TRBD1 TGCGCCAGCAGTGAGGCAGGGGGCACTGAAGCTTTCTTT CASSEAGGTEAFF
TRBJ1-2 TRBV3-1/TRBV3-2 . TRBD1 TGTGCCAGCAGCCCCGGACAGGGGGGTGGCTACACCTTC CASSPGQGGGYTF
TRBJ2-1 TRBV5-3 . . TGTGCCAGAAGCTTGGACCGGGACGGAGATAAAGAGCAGTTCTTC CARSLDRDGDKEQFF